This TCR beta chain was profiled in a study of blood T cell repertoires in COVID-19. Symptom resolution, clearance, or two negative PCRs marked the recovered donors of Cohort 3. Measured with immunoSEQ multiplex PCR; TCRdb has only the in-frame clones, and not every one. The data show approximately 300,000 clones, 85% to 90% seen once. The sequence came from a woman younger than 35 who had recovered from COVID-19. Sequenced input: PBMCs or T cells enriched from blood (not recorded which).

The DNA of the CDR3 is TGTGCCAGCACCCTAGCGGCCGACCAAGAGACCCAGTACTTC. It codes for CASTLAADQETQYF. The genes are TRBV6-5 and TRBJ2-5; 7 bases line up with TRBD2. This CDR3 has 14 residues. Germline-derived CDR1 and CDR2 are MNHEY and SVGAGI. The V segment lost 7 bases and the J segment 0 bases; nucleotides outside the gene matches: 5.